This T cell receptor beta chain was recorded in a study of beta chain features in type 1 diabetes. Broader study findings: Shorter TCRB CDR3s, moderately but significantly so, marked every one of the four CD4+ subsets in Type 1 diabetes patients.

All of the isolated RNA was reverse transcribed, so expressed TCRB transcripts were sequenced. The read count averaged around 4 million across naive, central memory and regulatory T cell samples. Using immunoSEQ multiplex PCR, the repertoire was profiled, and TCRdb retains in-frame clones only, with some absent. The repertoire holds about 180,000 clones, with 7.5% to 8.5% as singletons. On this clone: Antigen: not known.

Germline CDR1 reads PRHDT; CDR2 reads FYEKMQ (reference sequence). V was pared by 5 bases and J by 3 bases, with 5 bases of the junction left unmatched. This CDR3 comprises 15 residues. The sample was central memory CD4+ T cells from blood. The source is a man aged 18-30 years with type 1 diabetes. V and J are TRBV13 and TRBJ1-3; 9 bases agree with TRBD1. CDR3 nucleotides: TGTGCCAGCAGCCCTGGACAGGGGCATGGAAACACCATATATTTT. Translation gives CASSPGQGHGNTIYF.